Following are 21 T cell receptor beta chains from one sample sequenced in a study of blood T cell repertoires in COVID-19. This table comes from immunoSEQ multiplex PCR, and its TCRdb copy is limited to in-frame clones, with some not included. The sample shows about 280,000 clones, around 88% of them seen only once. The sample taken for sequencing was PBMCs or T cells enriched from blood (not recorded which). These receptors all stem from a woman between 40 and 55 years old who had recovered from COVID-19.

This clone showed up just a few times. The V call is TRBV24-1, the J call TRBJ2-1; TRBD1 might be the D (6 bases). V lost 4 bases to trimming and J lost 0 bases, with 12 bases between them. Germline assignment: CDR1 KGHDR and CDR2 SFDVKD. The CDR3 extends over 16 amino acids. CDR3 protein: CATSESTGSSYNEQFF. The DNA of the CDR3 is TGTGCCACCAGTGAATCCACAGGGAGCTCCTACAATGAGCAGTTCTTC.

The rearrangement uses TRBV28 and TRBJ1-5; D is unresolved. The length of the CDR3 is 13 residues. Trimming pared 8 bases from V and 4 bases from J, leaving 12 bases between. Germline V gives CDR1 MDHEN, CDR2 SYDVKM. As DNA, the CDR3 is TGTGCCAGCCTCCGACGGAGGAATCAGCCCCAGCATTTT. Its protein is CASLRRRNQPQHF.

The V gene is TRBV6-5, the J gene TRBJ2-6, with a possible D match to TRBD2 (6 bases). The germline V and J ends were trimmed by 1 base and 4 bases, with 11 bases remaining between them. Germline CDR1 is MNHEY and CDR2 is SVGAGI. This CDR3 has 16 amino acids. CDR3 bases: TGTGCCAGCAGTTACTTGGGGGGACCAGGGGCCAACGTCCTGACTTTC. Protein product: CASSYLGGPGANVLTF.

This chain links TRBV24-1 with TRBJ2-5; 10 bases fit TRBD2. The CDR3 is 15 amino acids. V dropped 4 bases and J dropped 3; count of bases not matched to a gene: 4. From germline, CDR1 is KGHDR and CDR2 SFDVKD. Written as DNA, the CDR3 is TGTGCCACCAGTGACCCAGGACTAGCGGAAGAGACCCAGTACTTC. Translating gives CATSDPGLAEETQYF.

V gene TRBV28 combines with J gene TRBJ2-3; 10 nucleotides line up with TRBD2. Unmatched junction bases numbered 4, after V lost 8 bases and J lost 2 bases. Per the germline V gene, CDR1 is MDHEN and CDR2 is SYDVKM. CDR3 size: 14 residues. CDR3 loop: CASGLAGDTDTQYF. CDR3 bases: TGTGCCAGCGGGCTAGCGGGGGACACAGATACGCAGTATTTT.

The rearrangement uses TRBV19 and TRBJ1-1; 9 nucleotides agree with TRBD1. The CDR3 length is 14 residues. Unmatched junction bases numbered 10, after V lost 7 bases and J lost 7 bases. Per the germline V gene, CDR1 is LNHDA and CDR2 is SQIVND (reference sequence). Written as DNA, the CDR3 is TGTGCCAGTATTCCACAGGGGGCTTGGGGTGAAGCTTTCTTT. Its translation: CASIPQGAWGEAFF.

The gene calls are TRBV7-2 and TRBJ2-7; tentatively, D is TRBD1 (5 bases). This CDR3 has 14 residues. Germline CDR1 is SGHTA and CDR2 is FQGNSA. Trimming stripped 2 bases from V and 3 bases from J, with 11 bases between. The CDR3 coding sequence is TGTGCCAGCAGCTTACAGGGTACCCTCTACGAGCAGTACTTC. Protein sequence: CASSLQGTLYEQYF.

This chain joins TRBV28 and TRBJ1-5, with D unresolved. The V and J ends lost 6 bases and 0 bases respectively, with 9 bases between them. The CDR3 contains 14 residues. Per the germline V gene, CDR1 is MDHEN and CDR2 is SYDVKM. This chain's CDR3 is CASRPGYSNQPQHF. As DNA, the CDR3 is TGTGCCAGCAGGCCGGGGTATAGCAATCAGCCCCAGCATTTT.

The chain recombines TRBV19 with TRBJ1-5; the match to TRBD1 covers 7 bases. The CDR3 loop spans 16 amino acids. The junction had 15 bases not matched to a gene; V was cut back by 7 bases and J by 6 bases. Germline CDR1 is LNHDA and CDR2 is SQIVND (reference sequence). DNA for the CDR3: TGTGCCAGTACCTCACCCGGACAGCCAGGGGGTCAGCCCCAGCATTTT. Residues: CASTSPGQPGGQPQHF.

The chain couples TRBV6-6 to TRBJ1-5, with D unresolved. Looked up from germline, CDR1 is MNHNY and CDR2 is SVGAGI (reference sequence). The germline V and J ends were trimmed by 6 bases and 6 bases, with 18 bases remaining between them. The CDR3 extends over 15 amino acids. CDR3 residues: CASSPEVAVVQPQHF. In nucleotides, the CDR3 is TGTGCCAGCAGCCCGGAGGTCGCGGTAGTTCAGCCCCAGCATTTT.

The chain is built from TRBV7-3 and TRBJ1-1; no clear D gene. The CDR3 length is 14 residues. V gave up 5 bases and J gave up 6 bases, with 16 bases separating them. Germline CDR1 reads SGHTA; CDR2 reads FQGTGA. The chain's CDR3 is CASSPGGPQAEAFF. The CDR3 DNA sequence: TGTGCCAGCAGCCCCGGAGGGCCCCAAGCTGAAGCTTTCTTT. Using reference TRBV7-3 and TRBJ1-1 for the parts outside the CDR3, the full variable domain is GAGVSQTPSNKVTEKGKYVELRCDPISGHTALYWYRQSLGQGPEFLIYFQGTGAADDSGLPNDRFFAVRPEGSVSTLKIQRTERGDSAVYLCASSPGGPQAEAFFGQGTRLTVV.

The rearrangement joins TRBV3-1 (or the pseudogene TRBV3-2) to TRBJ2-5; 8 bases are a match to TRBD2. This CDR3 has 16 amino acids. Losses at the gene ends were 0 bases for V and 2 bases for J; bases not matched to a gene: 5. Germline lookup yields CDR1 LGHDT and CDR2 YNNKEL (reference sequence). CDR3 amino acids: CASSQDPSGRQETQYF. Here the CDR3 DNA reads TGTGCCAGCAGCCAAGATCCTAGCGGGCGGCAAGAGACCCAGTACTTC.

The gene calls are TRBV12-3 or TRBV12-4 and TRBJ2-1; D remains ambiguous. Between the trimmed V and J ends, which lost 7 bases and 10 bases, there was a span of 17 bases. The CDR3 contains 13 residues. CDR3 amino acids: CASTRERTEEQFF. The CDR3 bases are TGTGCCAGCACCCGAGAGAGAACAGAGGAGCAGTTCTTC.

The rearrangement links TRBV5-4 to TRBJ2-2; D possibly corresponds to TRBD2 (5 bases). Trimming left V 2 bases short and J 4 bases short, with 6 bases between. The germline gives CDR1 SGHNT, CDR2 YYREEE (reference sequence). This CDR3 comprises 13 residues. CDR3: CASSFEGTGELFF. The CDR3 nucleotides are TGTGCCAGCAGCTTTGAGGGCACCGGGGAGCTGTTTTTT.

The chain uses TRBV7-9 and TRBJ2-2, with D hard to call. The CDR3 is 13 amino acids. V was shortened by 1 base and J by 12 bases, with 12 bases between the two germline ends. The germline V gene encodes CDR1 SEHNR and CDR2 FQNEAQ (reference sequence). CDR3 sequence (DNA): TGTGCCAGCAGCTTAGGTGGGCAGAGTCAGCTGTTTTTT. This codes for CASSLGGQSQLFF.

This chain joins TRBV10-2 and TRBJ2-5; 7 positions match TRBD1. The germline gives CDR1 WSHSY, CDR2 SAAADI. The V segment lost 4 bases and the J segment 2 bases; nucleotides outside the gene matches: 1. The CDR3 spans 13 residues. Here the CDR3 reads CASSGDSQETQYF. CDR3 sequence (DNA): TGCGCCAGCAGTGGGGACAGTCAAGAGACCCAGTACTTC.

V is TRBV9 and J is TRBJ2-5; tentatively, D is TRBD2 (6 bases). CDR3 size: 15 residues. Trimming shortened V by 4 bases and J by 2 bases, and 15 bases separated the two germline ends. Germline-derived CDR1 and CDR2 are SGDLS and YYNGEE. CDR3 region: CASSPGDQIQETQYF. The CDR3 region has the DNA TGTGCCAGCAGCCCGGGAGACCAGATACAAGAGACCCAGTACTTC.

The rearrangement joins TRBV7-2 to TRBJ2-1, with TRBD1 matching 9 bases. V lost 4 bases, J lost 14 bases, and 12 bases stayed unmatched. Germline V gene lookup returns CDR1 SGHTA and CDR2 FQGNSA. This CDR3 spans 14 amino acids. CDR3 sequence reads: CASSSIQQGAVKFF. CDR3 nucleotide sequence: TGTGCCAGCAGCTCAATCCAACAGGGGGCAGTGAAGTTCTTC.

This rearrangement joins TRBV7-9 to TRBJ1-1; no definite D call. The germline gives CDR1 SEHNR, CDR2 FQNEAQ (reference sequence). This CDR3 is 15 amino acids long. The ends were cut back, 1 base at V and 1 base at J, with 10 bases in the middle. The CDR3: CASSLVATPNTEAFF. In nucleotides, the CDR3 is TGTGCCAGCAGCTTAGTAGCGACGCCGAACACTGAAGCTTTCTTT.

V gene TRBV3-1 (or the pseudogene TRBV3-2) combines with J gene TRBJ1-4; 8 bases are a match to TRBD1. From germline, CDR1 is LGHDT and CDR2 YNNKEL (reference sequence). The CDR3 runs to 14 residues. Germline trimming cut 1 base from V and 7 bases from J; bases unmatched to any gene: 2. CDR3 in amino acids: CASSQGTGGEKLFF. The CDR3 DNA reads TGTGCCAGCAGCCAAGGCACAGGGGGTGAAAAACTGTTTTTT.

This sequence joins TRBV9 and TRBJ1-2, with 7 bases matching TRBD1. From germline, CDR1 is SGDLS and CDR2 YYNGEE. With V trimmed by 4 bases and J by 4 bases, 4 bases remained unmatched. The CDR3 is made up of 13 amino acids. CDR3 in amino acids: CASSPGDSYGYTF. The CDR3 nucleotides are TGTGCCAGCAGCCCAGGGGACAGCTATGGCTACACCTTC.